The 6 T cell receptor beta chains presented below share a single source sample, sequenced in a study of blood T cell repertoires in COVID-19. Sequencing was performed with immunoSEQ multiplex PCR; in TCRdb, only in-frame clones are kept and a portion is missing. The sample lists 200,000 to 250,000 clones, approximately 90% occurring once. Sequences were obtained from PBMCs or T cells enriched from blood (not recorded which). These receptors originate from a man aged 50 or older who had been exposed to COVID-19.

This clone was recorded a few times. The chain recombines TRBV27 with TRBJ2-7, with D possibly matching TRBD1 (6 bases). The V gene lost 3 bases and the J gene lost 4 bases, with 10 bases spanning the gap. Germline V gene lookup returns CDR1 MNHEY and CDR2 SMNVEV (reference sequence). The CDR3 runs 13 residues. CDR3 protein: CASSFDRTYEQYF. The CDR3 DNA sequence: TGTGCCAGCAGTTTTGACAGGACGTACGAGCAGTACTTC.

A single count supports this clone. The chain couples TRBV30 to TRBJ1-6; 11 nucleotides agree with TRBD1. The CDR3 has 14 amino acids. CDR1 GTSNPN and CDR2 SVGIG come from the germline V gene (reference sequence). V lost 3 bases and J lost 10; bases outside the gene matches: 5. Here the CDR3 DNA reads TGTGCCTGGAGATGGGACAGGGGGGGATCACCCCTCCACTTT. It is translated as CAWRWDRGGSPLHF.

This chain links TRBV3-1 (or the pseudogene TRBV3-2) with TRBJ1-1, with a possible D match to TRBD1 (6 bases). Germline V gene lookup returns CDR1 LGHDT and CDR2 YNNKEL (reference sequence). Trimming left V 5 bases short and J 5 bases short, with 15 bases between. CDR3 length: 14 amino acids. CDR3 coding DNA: TGTGCCAGCAGCATAAACAGGGTTGGGACTGAAGCTTTCTTT. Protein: CASSINRVGTEAFF.

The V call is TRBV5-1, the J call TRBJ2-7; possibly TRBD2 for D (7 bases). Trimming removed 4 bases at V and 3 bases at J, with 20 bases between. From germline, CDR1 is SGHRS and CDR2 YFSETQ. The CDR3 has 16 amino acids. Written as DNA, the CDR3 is TGCGCCAGCAGCAGAGGGGGGGCAGAAACTCACTACGAGCAGTACTTC. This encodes CASSRGGAETHYEQYF.

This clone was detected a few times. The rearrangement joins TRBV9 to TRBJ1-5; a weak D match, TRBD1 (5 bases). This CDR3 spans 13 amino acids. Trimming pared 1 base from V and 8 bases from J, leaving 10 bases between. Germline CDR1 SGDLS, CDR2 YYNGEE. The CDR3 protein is CASSVKGLEPQHF. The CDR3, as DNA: TGTGCCAGCAGCGTAAAGGGGTTGGAGCCCCAGCATTTT.

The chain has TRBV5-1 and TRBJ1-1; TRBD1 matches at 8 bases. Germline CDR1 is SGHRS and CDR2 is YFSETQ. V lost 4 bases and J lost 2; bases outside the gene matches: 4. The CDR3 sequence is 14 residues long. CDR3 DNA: TGCGCCAGCAGCCGTGGACAGGGAAACACTGAAGCTTTCTTT. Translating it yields CASSRGQGNTEAFF.